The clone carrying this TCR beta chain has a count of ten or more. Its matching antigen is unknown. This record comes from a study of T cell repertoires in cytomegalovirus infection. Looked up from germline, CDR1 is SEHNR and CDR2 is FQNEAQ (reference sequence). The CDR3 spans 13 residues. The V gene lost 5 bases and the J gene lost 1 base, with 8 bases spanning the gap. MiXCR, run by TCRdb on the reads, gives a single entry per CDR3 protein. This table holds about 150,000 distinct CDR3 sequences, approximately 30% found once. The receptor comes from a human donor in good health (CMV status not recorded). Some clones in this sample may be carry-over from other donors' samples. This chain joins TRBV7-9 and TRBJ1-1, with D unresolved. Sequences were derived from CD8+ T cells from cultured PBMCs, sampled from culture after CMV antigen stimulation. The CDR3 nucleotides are TGTGCCAGCAGCGAGACGGGGAACACTGAAGCTTTCTTT. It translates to CASSETGNTEAFF. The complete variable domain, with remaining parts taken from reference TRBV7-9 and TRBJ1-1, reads DTGVSQNPRHKITKRGQNVTFRCDPISEHNRLYWYRQTLGQGPEFLTYFQNEAQLEKSRLLSDRFSAERPKGSFSTLEIQRTEQGDSAMYLCASSETGNTEAFFGQGTRLTVV.